Listed below are T cell receptor beta chains from one sample, sequenced in a study of vaccination effects on CD4 cells after COVID-19. Repertoires were generated with immunoSEQ multiplex PCR, while TCRdb's copy carries only in-frame clones and drops some. The profile shows some 30,000 clones, 70% to 85% of them singletons. Their cognate antigens are unknown. This sample comprised CD4+ T cells from PBMCs cultured with a peptide pool, obtained before COVID-19 vaccination. These TCRs come from a human donor who had a prior SARS-CoV-2 infection. Both conserved end residues are part of each CDR3. D genes are given only for firm matches. Clone size is shown for a subset of rows, as once, few, many or a class of expanded clone.

- TRBD1 TRBJ1-4 TRBV7-9 CASSTTGDYNEKLFF TGTGCCAGCAGCACCACAGGGGACTATAATGAAAAACTGTTTTTT
few TRBD1 TRBJ2-7 TRBV7-2 CASSSLTGTGMWEQYF TGTGCCAGCAGCTCACTTACCGGGACAGGGATGTGGGAGCAGTACTTC
few TRBD2 TRBJ2-3 TRBV24-1 CATSGGGDVDTQYF TGTGCCACCAGCGGGGGAGGGGACGTCGATACGCAGTATTTT
- - TRBJ2-6 TRBV6-2/TRBV6-3 CASSYLTGANVLTF TGTGCCAGCAGTTACCTAACTGGGGCCAACGTCCTGACTTTC
- - TRBJ1-1 TRBV5-4 CASSLVSGGAGTEAFF TGTGCCAGCAGCTTGGTTTCGGGAGGGGCGGGCACTGAAGCTTTCTTT
few - TRBJ1-1 TRBV19 CASSISGTTDTEAFF TGTGCCAGTAGTATTAGCGGGACAACGGATACTGAAGCTTTCTTT
- - TRBJ1-5 TRBV30 CAWSERGNQPQHF TGTGCCTGGAGTGAACGGGGGAATCAGCCCCAGCATTTT
- TRBD2 TRBJ2-1 TRBV5-1 CASSLGLADAIEQFF TGCGCCAGCAGCTTGGGACTAGCAGATGCTATTGAGCAGTTCTTC
- - TRBJ1-5 TRBV3-1/TRBV3-2 CASSSDSGTGRPQHF TGTGCCAGCAGTTCCGACAGTGGCACGGGAAGGCCCCAGCATTTT
- - TRBJ1-5 TRBV10-3 CAISEGQSNQPQHF TGTGCCATCAGTGAGGGACAGTCTAATCAGCCCCAGCATTTT
- - TRBJ2-3 TRBV5-1 CASSLDGGRLDTQYF TGCGCCAGCAGCTTGGACGGGGGGCGCCTAGATACGCAGTATTTT
- TRBD2 TRBJ2-7 TRBV28 CASSIGLAGNYEQYF TGTGCCAGCAGTATAGGACTAGCGGGAAACTACGAGCAGTACTTC
- TRBD2 TRBJ2-3 TRBV5-6 CASSLVGGEADTQYF TGTGCCAGCAGCTTGGTCGGGGGGGAGGCAGATACGCAGTATTTT
- - TRBJ1-1 TRBV12-3/TRBV12-4 CASSRQRGLEAFF TGTGCCAGCAGCAGACAGAGGGGACTTGAAGCTTTCTTT
- TRBD2 TRBJ2-3 TRBV2 CASSETSGGRGSTDTQYF TGTGCCAGCAGTGAAACTAGCGGGGGCCGGGGTAGCACAGATACGCAGTATTTT
- - TRBJ1-1 TRBV2 CASRGLWGTEAFF TGTGCCAGCAGGGGCCTCTGGGGCACTGAAGCTTTCTTT
once - TRBJ2-7 TRBV19 CASSPTGSYEQYF TGTGCCAGTAGTCCGACAGGTTCCTACGAGCAGTACTTC
- - TRBJ2-3 TRBV7-9 CASSLVRGDTQYF TGTGCCAGCAGCTTAGTAAGAGGAGATACGCAGTATTTT
few - TRBJ2-5 TRBV5-1 CASSLPGGETQYF TGCGCCAGCAGCCTCCCGGGCGGGGAGACCCAGTACTTC
few - TRBJ2-3 TRBV27 CAATIRSRTVTDTQYF TGTGCCGCCACAATTCGGTCTCGGACCGTCACAGATACGCAGTATTTT
- - TRBJ2-7 TRBV6-5 CASRRGPNYEQYF TGTGCCAGCAGGAGAGGACCGAACTACGAGCAGTACTTC
- TRBD2 TRBJ2-7 TRBV7-2 CASSLVLAGGYEQYF TGTGCCAGCAGCTTAGTTTTAGCGGGAGGTTACGAGCAGTACTTC
- TRBD2 TRBJ2-3 TRBV18 CASSPPGGRGTDTQYF TGTGCCAGCTCACCCCCGGGGGGGCGAGGCACAGATACGCAGTATTTT
- TRBD2 TRBJ2-1 TRBV6-2/TRBV6-3 CASSRRLAGGPGEQFF TGTGCCAGCAGCCGCAGACTAGCGGGAGGGCCGGGTGAGCAGTTCTTC
- TRBD2 TRBJ2-1 TRBV3-1/TRBV3-2 CASSQVLAGGPRSSYNEQFF TGTGCCAGCAGCCAAGTACTAGCGGGAGGGCCTCGGAGCTCCTACAATGAGCAGTTCTTC
few - TRBJ2-7 TRBV3-1/TRBV3-2 CASSHRDGYEQYF TGTGCCAGCAGCCACCGGGACGGCTACGAGCAGTACTTC